The source of this T cell receptor (beta chain) is a study of blood T cells in healthy people across ages. The study, taken as a whole, reports: Naive CD4+ cells and diversity were both higher in long-lived donors than in aged donors.

PCR was performed a second time for about 6 to 12 cycles using a sample-barcoded 5' primer and a J-beta primer mix. Every sample gave at least 2.5 million paired-end reads containing CDR3. From the 5' RACE reads, TCRdb called clonotypes with MiXCR, one entry per CDR3 protein. The sample includes 1.8 million or so distinct CDR3 sequences, about two fifths of them seen just once. As to this clonotype: Its antigen is undetermined.

Total RNA, at least 6 micrograms per sample, was extracted from PBMCs. Trimming left V 5 bases short and J 2 bases short, with 18 bases between. The CDR3 length is 16 residues. This chain uses TRBV12-3 or TRBV12-4 with TRBJ1-2, with D maybe TRBD1 (6 bases). This clonotype was obtained from a human donor in good health. The sample taken for sequencing was blood. CDR3 region: CASSVGQGWENYGYTF. The DNA for the CDR3 is TGTGCCAGCAGTGTGGGACAAGGATGGGAAAACTATGGCTACACCTTC.